This T cell receptor beta chain was observed in a study of CD8+CD57+ T cells in acquired aplastic anemia. Study at large: The average for DNA from sorted CD4+ and CD8+ cells was 3.2 ug.

General study findings and limits: Significant differences in CD8+ Simpson's diversity were not observed between patients and controls.

V lost 2 bases and J 7 bases, leaving 9 bases between the germline ends. CDR1 LNHDA and CDR2 SQIVND come from the germline V gene (reference sequence). The CDR3 totals 13 residues. Only patients with CD8+CD57+ cell expansion on flow cytometry were chosen for sequencing. At blood sampling, none of the patients had yet received therapy. About this clonotype: What it recognizes is unknown.

The template used for profiling TCR beta VDJ and CDR3 was genomic DNA. TCRdb processed the reads anew with MiXCR; each CDR3 protein has one entry. The sample holds tens of thousands of distinct CDR3 sequences, 60% to 75% seen once. V gene TRBV19 combines with J gene TRBJ1-5, with D perhaps TRBD1 (6 bases). The sample was sorted CD4+, CD8+, or CD8+CD57+ T cells (not recorded which) from PBMCs. The sequence came from a human donor with aplastic anemia. CDR3 amino acids: CASSITGSQPQHF. CDR3 in DNA: TGTGCCAGTAGTATAACAGGGTCCCAGCCCCAGCATTTT.